The clone carrying this TCR beta chain was detected many times. What it recognizes is unknown. The sample originates from a study of shared clonotypes between healthy human individuals. Study results and caveats: Relative to their counterparts shared across all four donors, non-shared clonotypes exhibited diminished generation probabilities.

Study processing details: Filtering of immunoSEQ junctional sequences could not match full-length read filtering. Assay: immunoSEQ multiplex PCR; the TCRdb copy retains only in-frame clones and omits some. The D gene and trimming were derived from the DNA, and the V and J assignments and clone size from that table. The sample has nearly 750,000 clones, roughly 72% seen once; the top ten hold about 1.7%. Researchers partitioned CD4+ cells into CD45RA+ naive and CD45RA-negative memory subsets. CDR1 and CDR2 from the germline V gene are KGHSH and LQKENI. The CDR3 has 15 residues. V was cut by 6 bases and J by 1 base, with 15 bases left in between.

The V and J genes are TRBV18 and TRBJ2-5, with a tentative D call TRBD2 (6 bases). The receptor's source is a woman aged 25 to 45 in good health. Specimen: memory CD4+ T cells sorted from blood. The sample's subset: CD45RA-negative fraction. The CDR3 spells CASSKSGGPQETQYF. Written as DNA, the CDR3 is TGTGCCAGCTCCAAAAGCGGAGGGCCCCAAGAGACCCAGTACTTC.